This TCR beta chain derives from a study of beta chain features in type 1 diabetes. Expressed TCRB transcripts were sequenced, since all the RNA that had been isolated was reverse transcribed. Sequencing was performed with immunoSEQ multiplex PCR; in TCRdb, only in-frame clones are kept and a portion is missing. The sample includes hundreds of thousands of clones, over 9.5% of them seen just once. Points from the study as a whole: Shorter TCRB CDR3s, moderately but significantly so, were found in Type 1 diabetes patients in all four CD4+ subsets. With patients and controls alike, PCR might favor shorter templates to an equal degree. An over-representation of cells with high TCR expression could result from cDNA sequencing.

For this clone: The target antigen is unknown.

All of the sorted populations showed purity greater than 98%. The CDR3 has 16 residues. Trimming at V came to 4 bases and at J to 6 bases, leaving 13 bases not matched to a gene. Germline lookup yields CDR1 SQVTM and CDR2 ANQGSEA. Sequenced input: naive CD4+ T cells from blood. The J gene is TRBJ1-5, the V gene TRBV29-1, with TRBD1 matching 9 bases. This TCR was recovered from a young man in good health. Here the CDR3 DNA reads TGCAGCGTTGGGACAGGGGCACTGAACAGGGGTCAGCCCCAGCATTTT. This gives the protein CSVGTGALNRGQPQHF. The full variable domain, with the rest looked up from reference TRBV29-1 and TRBJ1-5, is SAVISQKPSRDICQRGTSLTIQCQVDSQVTMMFWYRQQPGQSLTLIATANQGSEATYESGFVIDKFPISRPNLTFSTLTVSNMSPEDSSIYLCSVGTGALNRGQPQHFGDGTRLSIL.